The T cell receptor (beta chain) under discussion was sequenced for a study of T cells in Graves' hyperthyroidism and ophthalmopathy. RNA transcripts were the template for amplifying TCR beta CDR3 regions. Primed by the HTBI set, a first-round RT-PCR was run on the TCR CDR3. MiXCR was run by TCRdb on the multiplex PCR reads, yielding one entry per CDR3 protein. This repertoire shows 500,000 or so distinct CDR3 sequences, 15% to 20% found once; its top ten account for approximately 15%. In this sample, this clonotype turned up many times. CDR1 is DFQATT and CDR2 is SNEGSKA in the germline V gene (reference sequence). Trimming left V 1 base short and J 3 bases short, with 13 bases between. The CDR3 extends over 15 amino acids.

The TCR sequence derives from a woman in her late teens or twenties with Graves' ophthalmopathy. The rearrangement uses TRBV20-1 and TRBJ2-1; TRBD1 or TRBD2 may be the D gene (6 bases each). The sample was blood. CDR3 region: CSARGLRGHYNEQFF. The CDR3 nucleotides read TGCAGTGCTAGAGGGCTCCGGGGGCACTACAATGAGCAGTTCTTC.